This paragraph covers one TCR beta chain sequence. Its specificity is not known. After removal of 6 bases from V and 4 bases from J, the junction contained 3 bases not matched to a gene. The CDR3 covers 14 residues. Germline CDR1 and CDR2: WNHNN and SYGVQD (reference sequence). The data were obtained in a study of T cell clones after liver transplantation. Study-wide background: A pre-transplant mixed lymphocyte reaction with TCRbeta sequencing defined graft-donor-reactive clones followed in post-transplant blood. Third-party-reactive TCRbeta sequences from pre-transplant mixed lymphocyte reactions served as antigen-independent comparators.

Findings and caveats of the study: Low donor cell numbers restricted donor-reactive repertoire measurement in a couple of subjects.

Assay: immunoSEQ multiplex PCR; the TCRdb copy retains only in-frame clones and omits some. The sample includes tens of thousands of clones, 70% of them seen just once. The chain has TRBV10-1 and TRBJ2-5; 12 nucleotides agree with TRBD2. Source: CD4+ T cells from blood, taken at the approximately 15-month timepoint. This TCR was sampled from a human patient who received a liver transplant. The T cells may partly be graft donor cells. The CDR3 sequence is CASSETSGGETQYF. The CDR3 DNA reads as TGCGCCAGCAGCGAGACTAGCGGGGGAGAGACCCAGTACTTC.